These 21 T cell receptor beta chains came from one sample sequenced in a study of glioma-infiltrating T cells (dated by TCRdb to about 2016). Sequencing used an Illumina MiSeq. TCR alpha and beta CDR3 regions were amplified with the iRepertoire nested amplicon-rescue multiplex PCR (arm-PCR) platform from RNA. TCRdb reprocessing: public reads trimmed at Q25 with fastp, clones called with MiXCR, in-frame beta chains kept. CDR3 protein sequences are deduplicated, and each keeps its most common genes and DNA. This sample holds approximately 190,000 distinct CDR3 sequences; about 31% were observed only once. The ten largest clones take up roughly a fifth of the sample. The sample taken for sequencing was glioma tissue, nonneoplastic brain tissue, or PBMCs (not recorded which). These receptors were obtained from a human donor with low-grade glioma or glioblastoma, undergoing nonglioma brain surgery, or in good health (not recorded which).

This clonotype was detected many times. The rearrangement links TRBV18 to TRBJ2-1; TRBD2 aligns across 8 bases. The CDR3 has 17 amino acids. CDR1 is KGHSH and CDR2 is LQKENI in the germline V gene. V was clipped by 3 bases and J by 1 base; unmatched bases: 8. This CDR3 reads CASSPLMAGGSYNEQFF. CDR3 coding DNA: TGTGCCAGCTCACCGTTGATGGCGGGAGGATCCTACAATGAGCAGTTCTTC. The complete variable domain, with remaining parts taken from reference TRBV18 and TRBJ2-1, reads NAGVMQNPRHLVRRRGQEARLRCSPMKGHSHVYWYRQLPEEGLKFMVYLQKENIIDESGMPKERFSAEFPKEGPSILRIQQVVRGDSAAYFCASSPLMAGGSYNEQFFGPGTRLTVL.

This clonotype was picked up many times. The CDR3 bases are TGTGCCAGCAGCCTGACACTAGGAGCGAAAGAGACCCAGTACTTC. The encoded protein is CASSLTLGAKETQYF. The V call is TRBV7-3, the J call TRBJ2-5, with a tentative D call TRBD2 (5 bases). Germline loops: CDR1 SGHTA, CDR2 FQGTGA. V was clipped by 5 bases and J by 3 bases, with 16 bases between them. The CDR3 runs 15 residues.

This clonotype is a singleton in its sample. This may be a read error: a much more frequent sequence differs by one nucleotide. This chain links TRBV2 with TRBJ2-5, with 9 positions matching TRBD2. The V gene end was trimmed by 7 bases and the J gene end by 5 bases; junction bases not matched to a gene: 17. The CDR3 contains 17 residues. Germline V gene data show CDR1 as SNHLY and CDR2 as FYNNEI. The CDR3 sequence: CASMKTSGEWGWETQYF. The CDR3 nucleotides read TGTGCCAGCATGAAGACTAGCGGTGAGTGGGGATGGGAGACCCAGTACTTC.

A word on this clonotype: This may come from a read error, since a much larger clone is one base off. The chain uses TRBV7-9 and TRBJ1-4; TRBD1 might be the D (5 bases). This CDR3 has 14 amino acids. Per the germline V gene, CDR1 is SEHNR and CDR2 is FQNEAQ (reference sequence). The CDR3 region is CASSLVLGGEKMFF. The DNA for the CDR3 is TGTGCCAGCAGCTTAGTCCTCGGGGGTGAAAAAATGTTTTTT.

There are many counts of this clonotype. The J gene is TRBJ1-1, the V gene TRBV7-2, with 7 bases that match TRBD1. J gave up 4 bases and V 0 bases, and 5 bases lay outside the gene matches. Germline V lookup: CDR1 SGHTA, CDR2 FQGNSA. The CDR3 totals 15 residues. The DNA for the CDR3 is TGTGCCAGCAGCTTAGCGTATCACAGGGGCACTGAAGCTTTCTTT. Translation gives CASSLAYHRGTEAFF.

This clonotype was counted ten times or more. The rearrangement joins TRBV6-1 to TRBJ2-7; 9 bases match TRBD1. The ends lost 5 bases at V and 3 bases at J; junction bases unmatched: 5. The CDR3 runs to 14 residues. Germline CDR1 MNHNS, CDR2 SASEGT. The CDR3 DNA sequence: TGTGCCAGCAGTTCGGACAGGGGAGTCTACGAGCAGTACTTC. This gives the protein CASSSDRGVYEQYF.

This clonotype was recorded a few times. The chain joins TRBV12-3 or TRBV12-4 to TRBJ2-1; a possible D gene is TRBD2 (6 bases). Trimming cost V 10 bases and J 4 bases, with 17 bases left between them. CDR3 length: 14 residues. The CDR3 sequence: CATQEVGTYNEQFF. The CDR3 DNA is TGTGCCACCCAGGAAGTAGGGACTTACAATGAGCAGTTCTTC.

The genes are TRBV5-5 and TRBJ1-2, with D perhaps matching TRBD1 (5 bases). CDR3 length equals 14 residues. Trimming took off 3 bases at V and 2 bases at J, with 11 bases between the two ends. Germline V lookup: CDR1 SGHKS, CDR2 YYEKEE (reference sequence). This CDR3 is CASSSGTGNYGYTF. Written as DNA, the CDR3 is TGTGCCAGCAGCTCCGGGACGGGGAACTATGGCTACACCTTC.

In its sample, this clonotype was seen many times. The V and J genes are TRBV4-1 and TRBJ2-1, with TRBD2 identical over 13 bases. Per germline, CDR1 MGHRA and CDR2 YSYEKL. V lost 2 bases, J lost 9 bases, and 4 bases stayed unmatched. This CDR3 contains 15 residues. The CDR3 here is CASSQRLAGGGEQFF. As DNA, the CDR3 is TGCGCCAGCAGCCAACGACTAGCGGGAGGCGGTGAGCAGTTCTTC.

This clonotype was seen ten or more times. The rearrangement links TRBV19 to TRBJ2-7; 7 nucleotides line up with TRBD1. J lost 5 bases, V lost 3 bases, and 7 bases had no gene match. CDR1 LNHDA and CDR2 SQIVND come from the germline V gene (reference sequence). The CDR3 is 14 amino acids. This CDR3 reads CASSMNRGYDEQYF. CDR3 sequence (DNA): TGTGCCAGTAGTATGAACAGGGGATACGACGAGCAGTACTTC.

This clonotype was found a few times. The J gene is TRBJ2-6, the V gene TRBV4-2; the match to TRBD2 covers 7 bases. The CDR3 has 18 amino acids. From germline, CDR1 is LGHNA and CDR2 YNFKEQ. The V gene end was trimmed by 0 bases and the J gene end by 2 bases; junction bases not matched to a gene: 7. CDR3 bases: TGTGCCAGCAGCCAAGAGTTGCAGGGAGGGGCTGGGGCCAACGTCCTGACTTTC. This encodes CASSQELQGGAGANVLTF.

This clonotype was detected ten times or more. This chain joins TRBV28 and TRBJ1-5; D gene ambiguous. Germline-derived CDR1 and CDR2 are MDHEN and SYDVKM. The CDR3 length is 15 residues. V was pared by 2 bases and J by 4 bases, with 12 bases between. The CDR3: CASSLRPGPNQPQHF. The CDR3 nucleotides read TGTGCCAGCAGTTTAAGGCCAGGTCCTAATCAGCCCCAGCATTTT.

On this clonotype: This may be a read error, as it is one base from a much larger clone. The rearrangement joins TRBV4-1 to TRBJ2-7, with D possibly being TRBD2 (5 bases). Germline CDR1 reads MGHRA; CDR2 reads YSYEKL. V shed 3 bases and J shed 6 bases, with 12 bases lying between them. The CDR3 sequence is 13 residues long. The CDR3 spells CASSHGLSCEQYF. DNA for the CDR3: TGCGCCAGCAGCCACGGACTGAGCTGCGAGCAGTACTTC.

This chain connects TRBV27 to TRBJ1-6; D remains unclear. Per the germline V gene, CDR1 is MNHEY and CDR2 is SMNVEV (reference sequence). The CDR3 totals 17 residues. Trimming removed 3 bases from V and 4 bases from J, with 16 bases in between. The DNA of the CDR3 is TGTGCCAGCAGTTTGGATTTATTAGGCTCATATAATTCACCCCTCCACTTT. It translates to CASSLDLLGSYNSPLHF.

On this clonotype: This may stem from a read error, because a much larger clone lies one nucleotide away. The gene calls are TRBV28 and TRBJ2-1; D not certain. Germline V CDR1 and CDR2: MDHEN, SYDVKM. Trimming cost V 5 bases and J 3 bases, with 17 bases left between them. CDR3 length equals 16 residues. CDR3 in DNA: TGTGCCAGCAGTCTGCCACCTTTTCATATCTACAATGAGCAGTTCTTC. The encoded protein is CASSLPPFHIYNEQFF.

There are many counts of this clonotype. V is TRBV7-2 and J is TRBJ1-1, with unresolved D. There are 13 residues in the CDR3. V shed 2 bases and J shed 3 bases, with 7 bases lying between them. Germline values: CDR1 SGHTA, CDR2 FQGNSA. In nucleotides, the CDR3 is TGTGCCAGCAGCTTAAACACAGACACTGAAGCTTTCTTT. This encodes CASSLNTDTEAFF.

The chain combines TRBV27 with TRBJ2-4, with TRBD1 identical over 7 bases. Per the germline V gene, CDR1 is MNHEY and CDR2 is SMNVEV (reference sequence). With V trimmed by 6 bases and J by 0 bases, 17 bases remained unmatched. The CDR3 is 19 amino acids. CDR3 sequence reads: CASSLRGTDELLAKNIQYF. For the CDR3, the DNA is TGTGCCAGCAGCTTGAGAGGGACAGACGAACTCCTAGCCAAAAACATTCAGTACTTC.

There are many counts of this clonotype. Here the CDR3 reads CASSQVGETQYF. CDR3 DNA: TGTGCCAGCAGCCAAGTAGGCGAGACCCAGTACTTC. This chain uses TRBV3-1 with TRBJ2-5, with unresolved D. CDR1 LGHDT and CDR2 YNNKEL come from the germline V gene (reference sequence). CDR3 length: 12 amino acids. Trimming left V 1 base short and J 5 bases short, with 5 bases between.

This chain connects TRBV29-1 to TRBJ1-1; 7 nucleotides line up with TRBD1. V was clipped by 6 bases and J by 3 bases; unmatched bases: 10. CDR1 SQVTM and CDR2 ANQGSEA come from the germline V gene. The CDR3 is 14 residues long. CDR3 amino acids: CSVAGGRGDTEAFF. CDR3 nucleotides: TGCAGCGTAGCAGGGGGTCGGGGGGACACTGAAGCTTTCTTT.

This clonotype was observed at least ten times. The J gene is TRBJ1-2, the V gene TRBV20-1, with D possibly being TRBD1 (6 bases). CDR3 length equals 14 residues. V lost 6 bases to trimming and J lost 4 bases, with 18 bases between them. The germline V gene encodes CDR1 DFQATT and CDR2 SNEGSKA (reference sequence). CDR3 sequence: CSAESGAGRYGYTF. The CDR3 nucleotides are TGCAGTGCCGAATCGGGGGCGGGGCGCTATGGCTACACCTTC.

Remarks on this clonotype: A much bigger clone sits one base away, suggesting this may be a read error. V gene TRBV28 combines with J gene TRBJ2-7, with 13 bases aligning to TRBD2. The CDR3 extends over 16 amino acids. Germline V CDR1 and CDR2: MDHEN, SYDVKM. Unmatched junction bases numbered 16, after V lost 10 bases and J lost 7 bases. The DNA for the CDR3 is TGTGCCATCAGAACTAGCGGGAGGGCTTCCTCGCGGGAGCAGTACTTC. This translates into CAIRTSGRASSREQYF.